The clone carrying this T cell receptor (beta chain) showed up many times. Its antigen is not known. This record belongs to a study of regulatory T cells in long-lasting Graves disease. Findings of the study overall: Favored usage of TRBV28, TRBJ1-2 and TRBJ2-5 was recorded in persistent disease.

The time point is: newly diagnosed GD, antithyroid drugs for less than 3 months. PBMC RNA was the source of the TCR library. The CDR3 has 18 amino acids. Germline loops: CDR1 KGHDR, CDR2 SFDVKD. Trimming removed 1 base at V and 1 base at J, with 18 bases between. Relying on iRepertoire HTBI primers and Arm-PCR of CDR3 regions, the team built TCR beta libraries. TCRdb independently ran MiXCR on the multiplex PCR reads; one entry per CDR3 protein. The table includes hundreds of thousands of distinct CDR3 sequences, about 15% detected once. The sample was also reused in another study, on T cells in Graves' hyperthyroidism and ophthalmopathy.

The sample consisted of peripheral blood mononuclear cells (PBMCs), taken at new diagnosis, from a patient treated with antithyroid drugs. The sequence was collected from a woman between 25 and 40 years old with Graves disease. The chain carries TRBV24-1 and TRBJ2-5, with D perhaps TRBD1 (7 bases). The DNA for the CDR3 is TGTGCCACCAGTGATTTTTGGGCGGGACAGAAAGGCCAAGAGACCCAGTACTTC. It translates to CATSDFWAGQKGQETQYF.